One and the same sample provided the 28 T cell receptor beta chains below, sequenced in a study of cytomegalovirus exposure and HLA in healthy donors. Only in-frame clones appear in the TCRdb table, and some are missing; sequencing was by immunoSEQ multiplex PCR. The sample shows around 62,000 clones, about 89% of them seen only once. Material: PBMCs. These TCRs come from a woman younger than 30 in good health and CMV-seronegative.

This chain joins TRBV7-9 and TRBJ1-1; TRBD1 aligns across 8 bases. Unmatched junction bases numbered 8, after V lost 4 bases and J lost 4 bases. Germline lookup yields CDR1 SEHNR and CDR2 FQNEAQ (reference sequence). The CDR3 is made up of 15 amino acids. The CDR3 region has the DNA TGTGCCAGCAGCTCTTGGACAGGGAGGACCACTGAAGCTTTCTTT. This translates into CASSSWTGRTTEAFF.

This clone was found once. This chain links TRBV27 with TRBJ2-1; 7 nucleotides line up with TRBD2. The CDR3 consists of 16 residues. CDR1 is MNHEY and CDR2 is SMNVEV in the germline V gene (reference sequence). Unmatched junction bases numbered 5, after V lost 1 base and J lost 2 bases. The CDR3 DNA reads as TGTGCCAGCAGTTTATTGGCGGGGGTGCCCTACAATGAGCAGTTCTTC. Encoded protein: CASSLLAGVPYNEQFF.

CDR3 sequence reads: CASRGLRANTGELFF. CDR3 in DNA: TGTGCCAGCAGGGGACTGCGGGCGAACACCGGGGAGCTGTTTTTT. The chain employs TRBV6-4 and TRBJ2-2, with a weak D call TRBD2 (6 bases). Trimming cost V 6 bases and J 0 bases, with 11 bases left between them. The CDR3 extends over 15 amino acids. Germline CDR1 MRHNA, CDR2 SNTAGT.

The CDR3 reads CSVDQGVNEAFF. The CDR3 DNA follows: TGCAGCGTTGATCAGGGGGTGAACGAAGCTTTCTTT. This chain links TRBV29-1 with TRBJ1-1, with 7 bases fitting TRBD1. The CDR3 consists of 12 residues. Trimming took 3 bases from V and 8 from J; bases not matched to a gene: 6. Germline V gene lookup returns CDR1 SQVTM and CDR2 ANQGSEA.

The gene calls are TRBV2 and TRBJ2-2; 10 nucleotides match TRBD1. This CDR3 spans 14 amino acids. Germline V gene lookup returns CDR1 SNHLY and CDR2 FYNNEI. Germline trimming cut 7 bases from V and 4 bases from J; bases unmatched to any gene: 3. DNA of the CDR3: TGTGCCAGCACCGACAGGGGGCCCACCGGGGAGCTGTTTTTT. Protein sequence: CASTDRGPTGELFF.

The sample holds one count of this clone. The chain links TRBV5-1 to TRBJ2-3; 15 nucleotides agree with TRBD2. CDR3 size: 15 residues. Germline assignment: CDR1 SGHRS and CDR2 YFSETQ. The trim removed 4 bases at V and 6 bases at J, leaving 3 bases unmatched. The CDR3 coding sequence is TGCGCCAGCAGCGGAGGGACTAGCGGGGGGGATACGCAGTATTTT. As protein: CASSGGTSGGDTQYF.

The chain joins TRBV30 to TRBJ2-1, with D perhaps TRBD1 (6 bases). The CDR3 contains 16 residues. Trimming left V 3 bases short and J 4 bases short, with 19 bases between. The V gene's germline CDR1 is GTSNPN and CDR2 SVGIG (reference sequence). Written as DNA, the CDR3 is TGTGCCTGGAGCGCAGAAAGGGGGAATCGGTACAATGAGCAGTTCTTC. This encodes CAWSAERGNRYNEQFF.

The V gene is TRBV18, the J gene TRBJ1-2; weak D call: TRBD1 (5 bases). Germline V CDR1 and CDR2: KGHSH, LQKENI. V shed 2 bases and J shed 6 bases, with 13 bases lying between them. This CDR3 is built from 14 residues. CDR3 loop: CASSPTAGFHGYTF. CDR3 bases: TGTGCCAGCTCACCAACCGCAGGGTTTCATGGCTACACCTTC.

CDR3 sequence: CASSHDRGTYEQYF. CDR3 sequence (DNA): TGTGCCAGCAGCCATGACAGGGGAACCTACGAGCAGTACTTC. V and J are TRBV14 and TRBJ2-7; 8 bases match TRBD1. The CDR3 loop spans 14 amino acids. The ends lost 3 bases at V and 2 bases at J; junction bases unmatched: 3. Germline V gene data show CDR1 as SGHDN and CDR2 as FVKESK. Full variable domain (missing parts from reference TRBV14 and TRBJ2-7): EAGVTQFPSHSVIEKGQTVTLRCDPISGHDNLYWYRRVMGKEIKFLLHFVKESKQDESGMPNNRFLAERTGGTYSTLKVQPAELEDSGVYFCASSHDRGTYEQYFGPGTRLTVT.

This chain's CDR3 is CASSLSWLAETQYF. The CDR3 coding sequence is TGTGCCAGCAGCTTAAGTTGGCTAGCGGAGACCCAGTACTTC. J is TRBJ2-5 and V is TRBV7-2; perhaps TRBD2 as D (6 bases). V was clipped by 2 bases and J by 5 bases, with 12 bases between them. The length of the CDR3 is 14 residues. Germline V gene sequence: CDR1 SGHTA, CDR2 FQGNSA.

Written as DNA, the CDR3 is TGTGCCAGCTCAAGGGGGTTCCCAAATCAGCCCCAGCATTTT. Its protein is CASSRGFPNQPQHF. J is TRBJ1-5 and V is TRBV2; D might be TRBD1 (6 bases). V lost 8 bases, J lost 4 bases, and 15 bases lay in between. This CDR3 is built from 14 residues. Germline V gives CDR1 SNHLY, CDR2 FYNNEI.

The chain uses TRBV6-4 and TRBJ2-7, with D perhaps TRBD2 (5 bases). Deletions cut 7 bases from V and 3 bases from J, with 13 bases between. The CDR3 is 13 amino acids. Germline V gene lookup returns CDR1 MRHNA and CDR2 SNTAGT. CDR3 sequence (DNA): TGTGCCAGCACGTTACAGCGGATCTACGAGCAGTACTTC. As protein: CASTLQRIYEQYF.

The chain uses TRBV2 and TRBJ1-4, with D maybe TRBD1 (6 bases). The CDR3 runs to 15 residues. The V end lost 7 bases, the J end lost 7 bases, and 19 bases lay between the germline ends. CDR1 SNHLY and CDR2 FYNNEI come from the germline V gene. The chain's CDR3 is CASTPTGSEFEKLFF. Here the CDR3 DNA reads TGTGCCAGCACCCCCACAGGGTCGGAATTTGAAAAACTGTTTTTT.

V usage is TRBV2 and J usage is TRBJ2-1, with TRBD2 identical over 9 bases. Trimming took 6 bases from V and 8 from J; bases not matched to a gene: 11. Germline CDR1 SNHLY, CDR2 FYNNEI. The CDR3 extends over 15 amino acids. The CDR3 loop reads CASRVAGVDGDEQFF. The CDR3, as DNA: TGTGCCAGCAGGGTAGCGGGAGTGGACGGGGATGAGCAGTTCTTC.

The V gene is TRBV27, the J gene TRBJ2-7; maybe TRBD1 (6 bases). V was clipped by 2 bases and J by 6 bases, with 14 bases between them. The germline V gene has CDR1 MNHEY and CDR2 SMNVEV (reference sequence). There are 14 residues in the CDR3. DNA for the CDR3: TGTGCCAGCAGTTTAGACGTGGGGGCGCCCGAGCAGTACTTC. It yields the protein CASSLDVGAPEQYF.

This chain connects TRBV27 to TRBJ1-5; D might be TRBD1 (6 bases). The CDR3 is made up of 14 amino acids. Germline lookup yields CDR1 MNHEY and CDR2 SMNVEV (reference sequence). The germline V and J ends were trimmed by 6 bases and 5 bases, with 14 bases remaining between them. CDR3 protein: CASRLQGPYQPQHF. For the CDR3, the DNA is TGTGCCAGCAGACTACAGGGTCCTTATCAGCCCCAGCATTTT.

The chain links TRBV7-9 to TRBJ2-3; 8 nucleotides agree with TRBD2. This CDR3 spans 15 amino acids. After removal of 4 bases from V and 2 bases from J, the junction contained 5 bases not matched to a gene. In germline, CDR1 is SEHNR, CDR2 FQNEAQ (reference sequence). This CDR3 is CASSSRGALTDTQYF. The CDR3 region has the DNA TGTGCCAGCAGCTCGCGGGGGGCCCTCACAGATACGCAGTATTTT.

This chain uses TRBV19 with TRBJ2-1; 10 bases line up with TRBD2. With 3 bases clipped from V and 6 bases from J, the junction kept 5 bases outside the gene matches. Germline assignment: CDR1 LNHDA and CDR2 SQIVND (reference sequence). The CDR3 is made up of 15 amino acids. DNA of the CDR3: TGTGCCAGTAGTATGTGGGGACTAGCGTCCAATGAGCAGTTCTTC. Amino acids: CASSMWGLASNEQFF.

The chain joins TRBV27 to TRBJ2-6, with 8 bases aligning to TRBD1. From germline, CDR1 is MNHEY and CDR2 SMNVEV (reference sequence). The CDR3 has 18 residues. V was clipped by 5 bases and J by 0 bases; unmatched bases: 9. The CDR3 DNA sequence: TGTGCCAGCAGTGCACGGACAGGGTCGGTCTCTGGGGCCAACGTCCTGACTTTC. Translated: CASSARTGSVSGANVLTF.

This clone was recorded only once. This rearrangement joins TRBV6-5 to TRBJ2-7; D perhaps matches TRBD1 (5 bases). This CDR3 spans 13 amino acids. Trimming stripped 6 bases from V and 3 bases from J, with 12 bases between. Germline CDR1 MNHEY, CDR2 SVGAGI. The CDR3: CASRSSGFYEQYF. The DNA for the CDR3 is TGTGCCAGCAGGTCCTCAGGGTTCTACGAGCAGTACTTC.

The chain couples TRBV12-5 to TRBJ2-5; TRBD1 agrees at 10 bases. The CDR3 is 17 amino acids. In germline, CDR1 is LGHNT, CDR2 FRNRAP. Trimming removed 6 bases from V and 1 base from J; junction bases left unmatched: 11. CDR3 sequence: CASGRGQGYGSQETQYF. The CDR3 DNA sequence: TGTGCTAGTGGCCGGGGACAGGGGTATGGGTCCCAAGAGACCCAGTACTTC.

V usage is TRBV7-9 and J usage is TRBJ2-7; 12 nucleotides line up with TRBD2. The CDR3 totals 15 residues. V was pared by 5 bases and J by 0 bases, with 2 bases of the junction left unmatched. Looked up from germline, CDR1 is SEHNR and CDR2 is FQNEAQ (reference sequence). The CDR3 sequence is CASSLTSGSSYEQYF. The CDR3 region has the DNA TGTGCCAGCAGCCTGACTAGCGGGAGCTCCTACGAGCAGTACTTC.

The rearrangement links TRBV7-9 to TRBJ2-3; D gene ambiguous. This CDR3 is built from 11 residues. Germline loops: CDR1 SEHNR, CDR2 FQNEAQ (reference sequence). Trimming took off 11 bases at V and 3 bases at J, with 9 bases between the two ends. The CDR3 reads CALLITDTQYF. Here the CDR3 DNA reads TGTGCCCTACTTATTACAGATACGCAGTATTTT.

The chain employs TRBV5-5 and TRBJ1-6; no firm D call. Trimming shortened V by 0 bases and J by 7 bases, and 8 bases separated the two germline ends. Germline V gene sequence: CDR1 SGHKS, CDR2 YYEKEE (reference sequence). There are 14 residues in the CDR3. CDR3 sequence reads: CASSLVQANSPLHF. The CDR3 DNA reads TGTGCCAGCAGCTTGGTCCAGGCGAATTCACCCCTCCACTTT.

V usage is TRBV27 and J usage is TRBJ2-1; TRBD2 aligns across 13 bases. V was clipped by 5 bases and J by 0 bases; unmatched bases: 7. The CDR3 has 18 residues. The germline gives CDR1 MNHEY, CDR2 SMNVEV (reference sequence). The CDR3 reads CASSQGTSGTSSYNEQFF. In DNA, the CDR3 is TGTGCCAGCAGTCAAGGGACTAGCGGGACCTCCTCCTACAATGAGCAGTTCTTC.

The V call is TRBV30, the J call TRBJ2-7; D is perhaps TRBD2 (6 bases). V dropped 4 bases and J dropped 6 bases, with 19 bases sitting between them. This CDR3 is built from 14 residues. Germline CDR1 is GTSNPN and CDR2 is SVGIG (reference sequence). The CDR3 coding sequence is TGTGCCTGGACGGGGGTACTCTGGGGAGGCGAGCAGTACTTC. Its protein product is CAWTGVLWGGEQYF.

V and J are TRBV27 and TRBJ1-4; D remains ambiguous. Germline V CDR1 and CDR2: MNHEY, SMNVEV (reference sequence). V was clipped by 7 bases and J by 7 bases, with 16 bases between them. CDR3 length equals 14 residues. This CDR3 is CASTWRGGSEKLFF. Here the CDR3 DNA reads TGTGCCAGCACCTGGAGAGGAGGGAGTGAAAAACTGTTTTTT.

V usage is TRBV18 and J usage is TRBJ2-2; 8 bases are a match to TRBD2. The ends lost 0 bases at V and 3 bases at J; junction bases unmatched: 3. There are 16 residues in the CDR3. Germline V gene sequence: CDR1 KGHSH, CDR2 LQKENI. The CDR3 sequence is CASSPPGREDTGELFF. DNA of the CDR3: TGTGCCAGCTCACCACCGGGGCGGGAGGACACCGGGGAGCTGTTTTTT. The entire variable domain, with the rest obtained from reference TRBV18 and TRBJ2-2, is as follows: NAGVMQNPRHLVRRRGQEARLRCSPMKGHSHVYWYRQLPEEGLKFMVYLQKENIIDESGMPKERFSAEFPKEGPSILRIQQVVRGDSAAYFCASSPPGREDTGELFFGEGSRLTVL.